These T cell receptor beta chains were read from a single sample in a study of blood T cell repertoires in COVID-19. Profiled with immunoSEQ multiplex PCR; TCRdb holds only in-frame clones, not every one. The sample holds about 440,000 clones, 87% seen once. The sample was PBMCs or T cells enriched from blood (not recorded which). All receptors come from a woman aged 18-29 years with acute COVID-19. Each CDR3 is given without its conserved first and last residue. D genes are given only for firm matches. Clone size is given for some rows only: seen once, a few or many times, or a class if the clone is expanded.

>TRBJ1-4|TRBV30|-|TRBD1
AWSFDDRASEKLF
>TRBJ1-5|TRBV4-1|-|-
ASSQEEWTVTNQPQH
>TRBJ1-6|TRBV3-1/TRBV3-2|-|-
ASSPTPTPGSPLH
>TRBJ2-3|TRBV6-5|-|-
ASTIPGADTQY
>TRBJ1-5|TRBV27|once|-
ASRPSGLSNQPQH
>TRBJ2-1|TRBV27|-|-
ASSSGGTYNEQF
>TRBJ2-7|TRBV5-4|-|TRBD1
ASSPGTGEFYEQY
>TRBJ2-7|TRBV2|once|TRBD1
ASSGPGQGTYEQY
>TRBJ2-5|TRBV7-3|-|-
ASSYGGRETQY
>TRBJ2-1|TRBV7-9|-|TRBD2
ASSLTAGGSSYNEQF
>TRBJ2-5|TRBV2|once|-
ASSAGVMETQY
>TRBJ2-7|TRBV6-2/TRBV6-3|-|TRBD1
ASSWFPGQPYEQY
>TRBJ1-4|TRBV20-1|-|-
SATSNEKLF
>TRBJ2-1|TRBV5-1|-|TRBD1
ASSMGQGTYNEQF
>TRBJ1-2|TRBV10-2|-|TRBD1
ASSDLQGDYGYT
>TRBJ1-2|TRBV18|-|-
ASSPREQRESGYT
>TRBJ1-1|TRBV7-2|-|-
ASSLGRTMNTEAF
>TRBJ1-5|TRBV27|once|TRBD1
ASPQGRQPQH
>TRBJ2-1|TRBV6-4|-|TRBD2
ASSATSGAYNEQF
>TRBJ1-6|TRBV19|once|-
ASSPGGGLGSPLH
>TRBJ1-2|TRBV2|-|-
ASSGETVYGYT
>TRBJ2-1|TRBV1|-|-
TSSQAGTSGISYNEQF
>TRBJ2-3|TRBV9|-|TRBD2
ASSVVSGGLGDTQY
>TRBJ2-7|TRBV4-3|-|TRBD1
ASSQEQGTGSEQY
>TRBJ1-1|TRBV29-1|-|TRBD1
SVPGQANTEAF
>TRBJ2-2|TRBV12-5|once|-
ASGLVSRENANTGELF
>TRBJ1-3|TRBV11-1|-|-
ASSLTGLRVGNTIY